Each of the 27 T cell receptor beta chains below was sequenced from the same sample in a study of blood T cell repertoires in COVID-19 (dated by TCRdb to between 2020 and 2021). Library prep was done by the immunoSEQ multiplex PCR assay. TCRdb limited this immuneACCESS table to in-frame rearrangements with V and J called. A share of clones is missing; checked studies link under half to unresolved V genes, and the rest is unexplained. Here the sample has fewer than 150,000 clones; roughly nine tenths occur a single time. The ten largest clones add up to about 7.4% of the sample. The sequenced material came from peripheral blood. All receptors come from a man aged 65 to 85 who had recovered from COVID-19.

V gene TRBV6-5 combines with J gene TRBJ1-6; unclear D gene. Per the germline V gene, CDR1 is MNHEY and CDR2 is SVGAGI. This CDR3 contains 15 residues. V lost 7 bases, J lost 7 bases, and 17 bases lay in between. DNA of the CDR3: TGTGCCAGCACCCAACACGGCCCCAGGAATTCACCCCTCCACTTT. Residues: CASTQHGPRNSPLHF.

The gene calls are TRBV10-3 and TRBJ2-5; 7 bases agree with TRBD2. V lost 8 bases to trimming and J lost 5 bases; unmatched junction nucleotides: 11. This CDR3 has 14 residues. The V gene's germline CDR1 is ENHRY and CDR2 SYGVKD. The DNA for the CDR3 is TGTGCCATCGCGGGGGTCGTAGATCGGGAGACCCAGTACTTC. It codes for CAIAGVVDRETQYF.

The J gene is TRBJ2-1, the V gene TRBV12-1; TRBD2 was called by the table and not checked on the DNA. TRBV12-1 is recorded as a pseudogene. The CDR3 is 16 amino acids. The CDR3 here is CASSFSLLAGNNEQFF. In DNA form, the CDR3 reads TGTGCCAGCAGCTTTAGCCTGCTAGCGGGGAACAATGAGCAGTTCTTC.

The CDR3: CASSYLEQETQYF. CDR3 coding DNA: TGTGCCAGCAGTTATTTGGAGCAAGAGACCCAGTACTTC. The chain recombines TRBV6-2 or TRBV6-3 with TRBJ2-5; D gene ambiguous. Trimming took 3 bases from V and 2 from J, leaving 7 bases between them. The CDR3 length is 13 residues. CDR1 and CDR2 from the germline V gene are MNHEY and SVGEGT.

The chain is built from TRBV9 and TRBJ2-1; 8 nucleotides line up with TRBD1. Trimming at V came to 3 bases and at J to 1 base, leaving 3 bases not matched to a gene. Germline CDR1 SGDLS, CDR2 YYNGEE. The CDR3 has 15 amino acids. CDR3 residues: CASSATGASYNEQFF. The CDR3 nucleotides read TGTGCCAGCAGCGCGACAGGGGCATCCTACAATGAGCAGTTCTTC.

The chain employs TRBV28 and TRBJ2-5, with TRBD1 matching over 8 bases. The CDR3 has 15 amino acids. CDR1 and CDR2 (germline): MDHEN, SYDVKM. After removal of 2 bases from V and 4 bases from J, the junction contained 6 bases not matched to a gene. CDR3 loop: CASSLVQGAIETQYF. The CDR3 DNA reads TGTGCCAGCAGTTTAGTTCAGGGGGCTATAGAGACCCAGTACTTC.

V gene TRBV28 combines with J gene TRBJ2-2, with D possibly being TRBD1 (6 bases). V lost 5 bases to trimming and J lost 3 bases, with 16 bases between them. From germline, CDR1 is MDHEN and CDR2 SYDVKM. This CDR3 comprises 16 residues. DNA for the CDR3: TGTGCCAGCAGTCTTTATGGGGGCGCGCACACCGGGGAGCTGTTTTTT. Translated: CASSLYGGAHTGELFF. The full variable domain, completed using reference TRBV28 and TRBJ2-2, is DVKVTQSSRYLVKRTGEKVFLECVQDMDHENMFWYRQDPGLGLRLIYFSYDVKMKEKGDIPEGYSVSREKKERFSLILESASTNQTSMYLCASSLYGGAHTGELFFGEGSRLTVL.

The chain carries TRBV28 and TRBJ2-7, with TRBD1 matching 7 bases. Germline V gives CDR1 MDHEN, CDR2 SYDVKM. Losses at the gene ends were 4 bases for V and 4 bases for J; bases not matched to a gene: 10. This CDR3 has 15 residues. The DNA for the CDR3 is TGTGCCAGCAGTTCCCCCGAAGGGGGCGGGTACGAGCAGTACTTC. This encodes CASSSPEGGGYEQYF.

This chain links TRBV6-4 with TRBJ2-1, with 10 bases lining up with TRBD2. Germline V gene data show CDR1 as MRHNA and CDR2 as SNTAGT. The trim removed 6 bases at V and 9 bases at J, leaving 8 bases unmatched. The CDR3 consists of 14 residues. The CDR3 DNA reads as TGTGCCAGCAGACCTAGCGGGAGTTCCGTTGAGCAGTTCTTC. This translates into CASRPSGSSVEQFF.

This clone was seen more than once but under ten times. This sequence joins TRBV4-1 and TRBJ2-1; TRBD2 aligns across 11 bases. The germline CDR1 and CDR2 sequences are MGHRA and YSYEKL. Trimming at V came to 0 bases and at J to 8 bases, leaving 6 bases not matched to a gene. The CDR3 is 16 amino acids. The CDR3 DNA follows: TGCGCCAGCAGCCAAGAGACTAGCGGGGCCATTCATGAGCAGTTCTTC. Translation gives CASSQETSGAIHEQFF.

The CDR3 DNA follows: TGTGCCAGTAGTATAGGTCCCGTTAGCAATCAGCCCCAGCATTTT. Translating gives CASSIGPVSNQPQHF. The chain employs TRBV19 and TRBJ1-5, with D unclear. Germline CDR1 reads LNHDA; CDR2 reads SQIVND (reference sequence). Trimming removed 1 base at V and 0 bases at J, with 7 bases between. The CDR3 loop spans 15 amino acids. Combining the CDR3 with reference TRBV19 and TRBJ1-5 gives the whole variable domain DGGITQSPKYLFRKEGQNVTLSCEQNLNHDAMYWYRQDPGQGLRLIYYSQIVNDFQKGDIAEGYSVSREKKESFPLTVTSAQKNPTAFYLCASSIGPVSNQPQHFGDGTRLSIL.

By share of the sample, this clone is medium-sized (0.01 to 0.1%). The chain recombines TRBV19 with TRBJ2-1, with 14 bases matching TRBD2. The CDR3 covers 17 residues. V dropped 5 bases and J dropped 7; count of bases not matched to a gene: 10. Germline CDR1 and CDR2: LNHDA and SQIVND (reference sequence). The CDR3: CASSQGLAGGRWNEQFF. In nucleotides, the CDR3 is TGTGCCAGTAGTCAAGGACTAGCGGGGGGCCGGTGGAATGAGCAGTTCTTC.

The CDR3 nucleotides are TGCGCCAGCAGCCAAGTTTCACTAGCGGGGGGGGAGCAGTTCTTC. Its translation is CASSQVSLAGGEQFF. The chain joins TRBV4-1 to TRBJ2-1; 13 nucleotides agree with TRBD2. Germline CDR1 is MGHRA and CDR2 is YSYEKL. V trimming: 1 base; J trimming: 10 bases; junction bases outside the gene matches: 4. The CDR3 has 15 residues.

This chain connects TRBV29-1 to TRBJ2-5, with unresolved D. The V end lost 0 bases, the J end lost 5 bases, and 16 bases lay between the germline ends. The germline V gene encodes CDR1 SQVTM and CDR2 ANQGSEA. The CDR3 length is 15 residues. For the CDR3, the DNA is TGCAGCGTTGAAGATCGCGCCTATGATTGGGAGACCCAGTACTTC. Encoded protein: CSVEDRAYDWETQYF.

V and J are TRBV7-2 and TRBJ1-2; D ambiguous. Trimming pared 5 bases from V and 1 base from J, leaving 8 bases between. The CDR3 totals 13 residues. Germline values: CDR1 SGHTA, CDR2 FQGNSA. CDR3 bases: TGTGCCAGCAGCGTCAGACATAACTATGGCTACACCTTC. Amino acid sequence: CASSVRHNYGYTF.

The CDR3 sequence: CASSPSGGETQYF. The CDR3, as DNA: TGTGCCAGTAGTCCTAGCGGGGGGGAGACCCAGTACTTC. The chain is built from TRBV19 and TRBJ2-5; 11 bases map to TRBD2. Germline CDR1 reads LNHDA; CDR2 reads SQIVND (reference sequence). This CDR3 has 13 amino acids. V lost 5 bases, J lost 5 bases, and 1 base stayed unmatched.

This clone was counted between two and nine times. The chain uses TRBV7-2 and TRBJ1-2; D possibly corresponds to TRBD1 (5 bases). Trimming cost V 3 bases and J 8 bases, with 13 bases left between them. The CDR3 spans 13 residues. Germline loops: CDR1 SGHTA, CDR2 FQGNSA. Written as DNA, the CDR3 is TGTGCCAGCAGCTTCGCGACAGCCGGCGGCTACACCTTC. It specifies CASSFATAGGYTF. Together with reference TRBV7-2 and TRBJ1-2, the CDR3 gives the full variable domain: GAGVSQSPSNKVTEKGKDVELRCDPISGHTALYWYRQSLGQGLEFLIYFQGNSAPDKSGLPSDRFSAERTGGSVSTLTIQRTQQEDSAVYLCASSFATAGGYTFGSGTRLTVV.

The CDR3, as DNA: TGTGCCAGCAGCCGATCATACACAGGGACTAGCGACCAAGAGACCCAGTACTTC. Amino acids: CASSRSYTGTSDQETQYF. The chain couples TRBV4-2 to TRBJ2-5; 10 bases align to TRBD2. The CDR3 contains 18 residues. The germline V gene has CDR1 LGHNA and CDR2 YNFKEQ. V lost 4 bases and J lost 0; bases outside the gene matches: 11.

The count of this clone is one. The rearrangement uses TRBV2 and TRBJ2-1; 10 bases fit TRBD2. There are 15 residues in the CDR3. The trim removed 7 bases at V and 3 bases at J, leaving 6 bases unmatched. Germline lookup yields CDR1 SNHLY and CDR2 FYNNEI. CDR3 DNA: TGTGCCAGCACTACGACTAGCGGGCACTACAATGAGCAGTTCTTC. It codes for CASTTTSGHYNEQFF.

V gene TRBV7-2 combines with J gene TRBJ2-7, with 7 bases aligning to TRBD1. Per germline, CDR1 SGHTA and CDR2 FQGNSA. The CDR3 covers 14 residues. J gave up 0 bases and V 5 bases, and 4 bases lay outside the gene matches. CDR3 nucleotides: TGTGCCAGCAGCAGAGGACAGGACTCCTACGAGCAGTACTTC. Amino acids: CASSRGQDSYEQYF.

The rearrangement links TRBV9 to TRBJ1-1; unclear D gene. Germline CDR1 reads SGDLS; CDR2 reads YYNGEE. The V gene lost 0 bases and the J gene lost 0 bases, with 12 bases spanning the gap. The CDR3 is 16 residues long. The CDR3 region is CASSVGPFPMNTEAFF. The CDR3 nucleotides read TGTGCCAGCAGCGTAGGGCCGTTTCCGATGAACACTGAAGCTTTCTTT. Full variable domain (remainder filled in from reference TRBV9 and TRBJ1-1): DSGVTQTPKHLITATGQRVTLRCSPRSGDLSVYWYQQSLDQGLQFLIQYYNGEERAKGNILERFSAQQFPDLHSELNLSSLELGDSALYFCASSVGPFPMNTEAFFGQGTRLTVV.

The chain combines TRBV25-1 with TRBJ1-2, with D maybe TRBD1 (6 bases). V gave up 8 bases and J gave up 4 bases, with 11 bases separating them. From germline, CDR1 is MGHDK and CDR2 SYGVNS. This CDR3 comprises 12 residues. The CDR3 DNA reads as TGTGCCAGCCGAGGGGGTTCCTATGGCTACACCTTC. It codes for CASRGGSYGYTF.

V is TRBV11-3 and J is TRBJ2-1; perhaps TRBD2 as D (6 bases). The V end was cut by 5 bases, the J end by 9 bases, with 11 bases between. This CDR3 comprises 12 residues. Germline-derived CDR1 and CDR2 are SGHNT and YENEEA. The CDR3 DNA reads as TGTGCCAGCAGCCGACTAGAAAGTGAGCAGTTCTTC. Amino acids: CASSRLESEQFF.

The chain employs TRBV9 and TRBJ2-5; 8 bases align to TRBD2. This CDR3 comprises 17 residues. The V segment lost 0 bases and the J segment 4 bases; nucleotides outside the gene matches: 11. Per the germline V gene, CDR1 is SGDLS and CDR2 is YYNGEE. As DNA, the CDR3 is TGTGCCAGCAGCGTAGGCCTAGCGGGCTTCTACGGAGAGACCCAGTACTTC. Amino acids: CASSVGLAGFYGETQYF.

This sequence joins TRBV7-2 and TRBJ1-2, with D possibly being TRBD1 (5 bases). The V end lost 5 bases, the J end lost 2 bases, and 18 bases lay between the germline ends. CDR3 length: 16 residues. The germline V gene encodes CDR1 SGHTA and CDR2 FQGNSA. The DNA for the CDR3 is TGTGCCAGCAGCCTCCTCCGGGACCGGGGGAACTATGGCTACACCTTC. This codes for CASSLLRDRGNYGYTF.

The CDR3 sequence: CASSISGNYGYTF. CDR3 DNA: TGTGCCAGTAGTATCTCGGGTAACTATGGCTACACCTTC. The chain carries TRBV19 and TRBJ1-2, with D hard to call. The CDR3 has 13 residues. V was pared by 3 bases and J by 1 base, with 6 bases between. Germline CDR1 reads LNHDA; CDR2 reads SQIVND (reference sequence).

In DNA, the CDR3 is TGTGCCACCTTGGGCCGATACCCCAATGAGCAGTTCTTC. It codes for CATLGRYPNEQFF. The rearrangement joins TRBV24-1 to TRBJ2-1; D remains ambiguous. The CDR3 sequence is 13 residues long. V was shortened by 9 bases and J by 6 bases, with 14 bases between the two germline ends. Germline CDR1 and CDR2: KGHDR and SFDVKD.